Reported below is one TCR beta chain. Its antigen is not identified. This sample was included in a study of T cell responses to AZD1222 COVID-19 vaccine. The protocol was immunoSEQ multiplex PCR, while the TCRdb copy is restricted to in-frame clones and leaves out a portion. Among about 140,000 clones listed, about 91% were seen once. V was cut by 5 bases and J by 2 bases, with 13 bases left in between. Germline CDR1 SGHTA, CDR2 FQGNSA. The CDR3 has 15 amino acids. Study-level results: White British donors predominated, females outnumbered males, and clonal diversity was possibly underestimated. It was only after the peak T cell response that any repertoires were sampled.

Sequencing used peripheral blood, obtained on day 0 of AZD1222 vaccination. This clonotype was sampled from an adult in good health. V gene TRBV7-2 combines with J gene TRBJ1-5, with a tentative D call TRBD1 (6 bases). CDR3 nucleotides: TGTGCCAGCAGCCCTCAACACAGGGGCAATCAGCCCCAGCATTTT. Translating it yields CASSPQHRGNQPQHF.